These 27 T cell receptor beta chains share one sample of origin, sequenced in a study of technical replicates of blood from a handful of donors. Sequencing was performed with immunoSEQ multiplex PCR; in TCRdb, only in-frame clones are kept and a portion is missing. The sample holds around 100,000 clones; 95% are singletons and the top ten take about 0.35%. The sample taken for sequencing was T cells isolated from PBMCs. Source of these receptors: a human donor in good health.

J is TRBJ1-2 and V is TRBV19, with 7 bases that match TRBD1. In germline, CDR1 is LNHDA, CDR2 SQIVND (reference sequence). This CDR3 is 14 amino acids long. The V and J ends lost 7 bases and 4 bases, in that order; junction bases with no gene match: 9. In DNA form, the CDR3 reads TGTGCCAGTAAAACAGGGGCAACTGGCTATGGCTACACCTTC. It is translated as CASKTGATGYGYTF.

CDR3 in amino acids: CASSFSGELFF. The CDR3 DNA sequence: TGTGCCAGCAGTTTTTCAGGTGAACTGTTTTTT. The chain joins TRBV28 to TRBJ1-4; D uncertain. The V and J ends lost 3 bases and 12 bases respectively, with 8 bases between them. This CDR3 spans 11 amino acids. Per germline, CDR1 MDHEN and CDR2 SYDVKM.

This clone was observed once. The chain links TRBV5-4 to TRBJ2-7; 7 positions match TRBD2. Looked up from germline, CDR1 is SGHNT and CDR2 is YYREEE (reference sequence). V shed 4 bases, J shed 0 bases, and the junction held 1 base outside the gene matches. The length of the CDR3 is 13 residues. The CDR3 loop reads CASSGGGSYEQYF. The CDR3 DNA is TGTGCCAGCAGCGGGGGGGGCTCCTACGAGCAGTACTTC.

This sequence joins TRBV25-1 and TRBJ2-1, with 13 bases fitting TRBD2. Germline CDR1 and CDR2: MGHDK and SYGVNS. CDR3 size: 16 residues. V shed 5 bases, J shed 2 bases, and the junction held 3 bases outside the gene matches. DNA for the CDR3: TGTGCCAGCAGTCCACTAGCGGGAGGGCCCTACAATGAGCAGTTCTTC. Translating it yields CASSPLAGGPYNEQFF.

The chain recombines TRBV28 with TRBJ2-4; D is ambiguous. The CDR3 loop spans 14 amino acids. Germline values: CDR1 MDHEN, CDR2 SYDVKM. The V end lost 5 bases, the J end lost 7 bases, and 15 bases lay between the germline ends. CDR3 sequence: CASSHFSNRNIQYF. The DNA of the CDR3 is TGTGCCAGCAGTCACTTCTCCAATCGGAACATTCAGTACTTC.

The V gene is TRBV4-1, the J gene TRBJ2-6; D is uncertain. Germline V CDR1 and CDR2: MGHRA, YSYEKL. The V end lost 4 bases, the J end lost 4 bases, and 11 bases lay between the germline ends. CDR3 length: 15 amino acids. DNA for the CDR3: TGCGCCAGCAGCCTCGATATAAGCGGGGCCAACGTCCTGACTTTC. This gives the protein CASSLDISGANVLTF.

The chain recombines TRBV5-1 with TRBJ1-2, with a tentative D call TRBD1 (6 bases). This CDR3 region has 13 residues. V gave up 4 bases and J gave up 8 bases, with 15 bases separating them. The germline CDR1 and CDR2 sequences are SGHRS and YFSETQ. DNA for the CDR3: TGCGCCAGCAGCCTCACAGGGAGTAGCGGCTACACCTTC. The encoded protein is CASSLTGSSGYTF.

This clone appeared a few times. V gene TRBV30 combines with J gene TRBJ1-1, with D possibly being TRBD1 (6 bases). CDR1 and CDR2 from the germline V gene are GTSNPN and SVGIG (reference sequence). There are 13 residues in the CDR3. V was pared by 0 bases and J by 5 bases, with 10 bases between. The CDR3 DNA reads TGTGCCTGGAGTGTACAACAGGGAACTGAAGCTTTCTTT. It translates to CAWSVQQGTEAFF.

The gene calls are TRBV5-1 and TRBJ2-2; 15 bases agree with TRBD2. V lost 3 bases to trimming and J lost 4 bases; unmatched junction nucleotides: 7. The germline gives CDR1 SGHRS, CDR2 YFSETQ. This CDR3 contains 18 residues. The DNA for the CDR3 is TGCGCCAGCAGCTCAGCAGGACTAGCGGGAGGGATCACCGGGGAGCTGTTTTTT. It is translated as CASSSAGLAGGITGELFF.

The rearrangement links TRBV6-1 to TRBJ2-2; D is possibly TRBD1 (5 bases). This CDR3 contains 13 residues. Trimming removed 6 bases from V and 7 bases from J, with 12 bases in between. The germline gives CDR1 MNHNS, CDR2 SASEGT. The CDR3 sequence: CASRSREGGELFF. CDR3 DNA sequence: TGTGCCAGCAGGAGCAGGGAAGGCGGGGAGCTGTTTTTT.

This chain links TRBV19 with TRBJ2-7, with D possibly matching TRBD2 (5 bases). The CDR3 covers 14 residues. V was pared by 6 bases and J by 3 bases, with 15 bases between. Germline loops: CDR1 LNHDA, CDR2 SQIVND (reference sequence). CDR3 bases: TGTGCCAGTAGAAACAACGTTGCGGGCTACGAGCAGTACTTC. This translates into CASRNNVAGYEQYF.

The rearrangement joins TRBV5-8 to TRBJ2-1, with D maybe TRBD2 (5 bases). This CDR3 has 12 residues. V was shortened by 4 bases and J by 6 bases, with 8 bases between the two germline ends. CDR1 and CDR2 (germline): SGHTS, YDEGEE. CDR3 nucleotide sequence: TGTGCCAGCAGCACGGACTTCAATGAGCAGTTCTTC. Protein sequence: CASSTDFNEQFF.

The V call is TRBV19, the J call TRBJ2-7; 7 bases fit TRBD1. This CDR3 is built from 15 residues. Germline V gene sequence: CDR1 LNHDA, CDR2 SQIVND (reference sequence). V lost 7 bases, J lost 2 bases, and 11 bases stayed unmatched. The CDR3 DNA reads as TGTGCCAGTAAGCTCTCCCTGGACAGGCCCTACGAGCAGTACTTC. Amino acids: CASKLSLDRPYEQYF.

V gene TRBV9 combines with J gene TRBJ1-2, with 12 positions matching TRBD1. This CDR3 is built from 17 residues. Germline V gene sequence: CDR1 SGDLS, CDR2 YYNGEE. The trim removed 3 bases at V and 8 bases at J, leaving 14 bases unmatched. The CDR3 nucleotides read TGTGCCAGCAGCGAGCCCGGAGCGGGACAGGGGGCTTGGGGCTACACCTTC. Translated: CASSEPGAGQGAWGYTF.

The DNA of the CDR3 is TGTGCCAGCAGCCAGGACGCGGGATTCTCCTACGAGCAGTACTTC. Its translation: CASSQDAGFSYEQYF. This chain connects TRBV5-4 to TRBJ2-7; a possible D gene is TRBD2 (6 bases). Germline CDR1 and CDR2: SGHNT and YYREEE (reference sequence). The CDR3 extends over 15 amino acids. V gave up 4 bases and J gave up 0 bases, with 14 bases separating them.

This rearrangement joins TRBV19 to TRBJ2-2; D gene unclear. The germline CDR1 and CDR2 sequences are LNHDA and SQIVND (reference sequence). V lost 3 bases and J lost 7, with 6 bases in between. CDR3 length equals 12 residues. In nucleotides, the CDR3 is TGTGCCAGTAGTATTTTAGTCGGGGAGCTGTTTTTT. Its translation is CASSILVGELFF. Looking up the rest from reference TRBV19 and TRBJ2-2 gives the full variable domain: DGGITQSPKYLFRKEGQNVTLSCEQNLNHDAMYWYRQDPGQGLRLIYYSQIVNDFQKGDIAEGYSVSREKKESFPLTVTSAQKNPTAFYLCASSILVGELFFGEGSRLTVL.

V usage is TRBV18 and J usage is TRBJ1-5; a possible D gene is TRBD1 (5 bases). V was shortened by 6 bases and J by 1 base, with 10 bases between the two germline ends. The CDR3 runs to 14 residues. Germline V CDR1 and CDR2: KGHSH, LQKENI. The CDR3 DNA reads TGTGCCAGCTCCCAGGCAGGGAGCAATCAGCCCCAGCATTTT. Protein: CASSQAGSNQPQHF. Supplemented by reference TRBV18 and TRBJ1-5, the full variable domain reads NAGVMQNPRHLVRRRGQEARLRCSPMKGHSHVYWYRQLPEEGLKFMVYLQKENIIDESGMPKERFSAEFPKEGPSILRIQQVVRGDSAAYFCASSQAGSNQPQHFGDGTRLSIL.

V usage is TRBV6-1 and J usage is TRBJ2-1; D possibly corresponds to TRBD1 (6 bases). CDR1 and CDR2 from the germline V gene are MNHNS and SASEGT. Trimming took off 1 base at V and 6 bases at J, with 16 bases between the two ends. The length of the CDR3 is 16 residues. Written as DNA, the CDR3 is TGTGCCAGCAGTGAAGTGCAGGGGCGGTGGTTCAATGAGCAGTTCTTC. This encodes CASSEVQGRWFNEQFF.

The chain uses TRBV19 and TRBJ2-3, with TRBD2 matching over 13 bases. The CDR3 length is 17 residues. After removal of 5 bases from V and 5 bases from J, the junction contained 10 bases not matched to a gene. The V gene's germline CDR1 is LNHDA and CDR2 SQIVND (reference sequence). The CDR3 protein is CASSPTSGRAPEDTQYF. The CDR3 DNA reads TGTGCCAGTAGTCCTACTAGCGGGAGGGCCCCGGAAGATACGCAGTATTTT.

The gene calls are TRBV19 and TRBJ2-7; D remains ambiguous. The ends were cut back, 3 bases at V and 0 bases at J, with 9 bases in the middle. The CDR3 sequence is 14 residues long. CDR1 and CDR2 from the germline V gene are LNHDA and SQIVND (reference sequence). CDR3 DNA: TGTGCCAGTAGTATTTATAGCAGCTCCTACGAGCAGTACTTC. It yields the protein CASSIYSSSYEQYF.

The chain carries TRBV7-6 and TRBJ2-2; TRBD2 might be the D (5 bases). The ends were cut back, 1 base at V and 4 bases at J, with 10 bases in the middle. From germline, CDR1 is SGHVS and CDR2 FNYEAQ. The CDR3 contains 15 residues. The DNA for the CDR3 is TGTGCCAGCAGCTTAGGGGGAGAGACCACCGGGGAGCTGTTTTTT. Translated, it gives CASSLGGETTGELFF.

This chain connects TRBV7-3 to TRBJ2-1; 14 bases align to TRBD2. CDR1 SGHTA and CDR2 FQGTGA come from the germline V gene. J lost 3 bases, V lost 4 bases, and 14 bases had no gene match. The length of the CDR3 is 20 residues. CDR3: CASSSNRGGLAGVGYNEQFF. The CDR3 DNA follows: TGTGCCAGCAGCTCCAACAGGGGGGGACTAGCGGGAGTTGGCTACAATGAGCAGTTCTTC.

The chain has TRBV6-6 and TRBJ2-7; 7 positions match TRBD2. The germline gives CDR1 MNHNY, CDR2 SVGAGI (reference sequence). Trimming took 5 bases from V and 3 from J; bases not matched to a gene: 4. This CDR3 has 13 residues. The CDR3 loop reads CASSKGLYYEQYF. The CDR3 DNA reads as TGTGCCAGCAGTAAGGGACTATACTACGAGCAGTACTTC.

The chain couples TRBV7-9 to TRBJ1-5; 10 bases are a match to TRBD1. Looked up from germline, CDR1 is SEHNR and CDR2 is FQNEAQ (reference sequence). The CDR3 is 15 residues long. V shed 4 bases and J 7 bases; nucleotides not matched to a gene: 7. As DNA, the CDR3 is TGTGCCAGCAGCTCGACAGGGGGCGCGTACCAGCCCCAGCATTTT. This translates into CASSSTGGAYQPQHF. Using reference TRBV7-9 and TRBJ1-5 for the parts outside the CDR3, the full variable domain is DTGVSQNPRHKITKRGQNVTFRCDPISEHNRLYWYRQTLGQGPEFLTYFQNEAQLEKSRLLSDRFSAERPKGSFSTLEIQRTEQGDSAMYLCASSSTGGAYQPQHFGDGTRLSIL.

This clone has a single count. The genes are TRBV9 and TRBJ2-2, with D possibly TRBD1 on 5 matching bases. Germline CDR1 reads SGDLS; CDR2 reads YYNGEE. This CDR3 spans 13 amino acids. Trimming took off 3 bases at V and 6 bases at J, with 9 bases between the two ends. CDR3: CASSATGSGELFF. Here the CDR3 DNA reads TGTGCCAGCAGCGCCACAGGCTCCGGGGAGCTGTTTTTT.

The count of this clone is one. V and J are TRBV13 and TRBJ1-1, with 7 bases that match TRBD1. The CDR3 consists of 14 residues. V shed 8 bases and J 5 bases; nucleotides not matched to a gene: 11. Germline lookup yields CDR1 PRHDT and CDR2 FYEKMQ (reference sequence). The CDR3 sequence: CASGTPTGQTEAFF. The CDR3 nucleotides read TGTGCCAGCGGCACCCCGACAGGGCAAACTGAAGCTTTCTTT.

This clone appeared a single time. This chain joins TRBV9 and TRBJ2-7; D possibly corresponds to TRBD1 (6 bases). V lost 4 bases to trimming and J lost 7 bases, with 15 bases between them. Germline V CDR1 and CDR2: SGDLS, YYNGEE. The CDR3 has 13 amino acids. The chain's CDR3 is CASSPQTGREQYF. The CDR3 nucleotides read TGTGCCAGCAGCCCTCAGACAGGTCGGGAGCAGTACTTC.